This T cell receptor (beta chain) was found in a study of post-analysis software for immune sequencing data. Overall study findings and caveats: A handful of TRBV segments (TRBV5-6, TRBV5-1 and TRBV20-1 among them) occurred more frequently in patients than in controls.

The CDR3 covers 13 residues. Germline V lookup: CDR1 SGHTA, CDR2 FQGNSA. V was trimmed by 5 bases and J by 0 bases, leaving 4 bases between them. Unique molecular identifiers had been added to the TCR beta cDNA libraries. TCRdb re-called the PCR reads through MiXCR, storing one row per CDR3 protein. This table has approximately 770,000 distinct CDR3 sequences, 35% to 55% appearing once. In the case of this clonotype: The antigen remains unidentified.

The sample was blood. The chain carries TRBV7-2 and TRBJ1-4; no firm D call. This TCR was sampled from a girl aged 5-17 years with multiple sclerosis. CDR3 coding DNA: TGTGCCAGCAGCCAAACAACTAATGAAAAACTGTTTTTT. Its translation: CASSQTTNEKLFF.